The 6 T cell receptor beta chains listed next were all sequenced from one sample in a study of CD8 T cells in ankylosing spondylitis. Broader study findings: Characteristic, it appeared, of ankylosing spondylitis blood was a TCR beta motif of eight highly homologous variants.

TCRdb redid the calling of the 5' RACE reads with MiXCR, one entry per CDR3 protein. This sample has approximately 550,000 distinct CDR3 sequences, with 12% found just once. These TCRs are of unknown antigen specificity. The material sequenced was blood, either unsorted or a sorted T cell fraction (not recorded which). These receptors originate from a male donor with ankylosing spondylitis.

The chain uses TRBV20-1 and TRBJ2-1, with unresolved D. V was pared by 3 bases and J by 0 bases, with 9 bases between. The CDR3 sequence is 14 residues long. Germline V gives CDR1 DFQATT, CDR2 SNEGSKA (reference sequence). As DNA, the CDR3 is TGCAGTGCTAGCGGTCAATCCTCCTACAATGAGCAGTTCTTC. Translating gives CSASGQSSYNEQFF.

The rearrangement uses TRBV20-1 and TRBJ1-5; D is ambiguous. The V gene's germline CDR1 is DFQATT and CDR2 SNEGSKA (reference sequence). This CDR3 has 14 residues. The V gene lost 1 base and the J gene lost 9 bases, with 16 bases spanning the gap. The CDR3 nucleotides read TGCAGTGCTAGAGTGGGTTCAGGCGAACGGCCCCAGCATTTT. Translating gives CSARVGSGERPQHF.

This clonotype has only a few counts. The V call is TRBV3-1, the J call TRBJ2-3; TRBD2 agrees at 12 bases. The CDR3 loop spans 17 amino acids. Trimming at V came to 0 bases and at J to 6 bases, leaving 7 bases not matched to a gene. The germline gives CDR1 LGHDT, CDR2 YNNKEL (reference sequence). The CDR3: CASSQERGLAGRDTQYF. The CDR3 DNA reads as TGTGCCAGCAGCCAAGAAAGAGGACTAGCGGGAAGGGATACGCAGTATTTT.

The rearrangement joins TRBV9 to TRBJ2-2; TRBD1 might be the D (5 bases). Per germline, CDR1 SGDLS and CDR2 YYNGEE. Trimming took off 0 bases at V and 1 base at J, with 10 bases between the two ends. The CDR3 is 16 residues long. For the CDR3, the DNA is TGTGCCAGCAGCGTAGCGGCAGGGCTGAACACCGGGGAGCTGTTTTTT. Translated, it gives CASSVAAGLNTGELFF.

This clonotype occurred many times. This sequence joins TRBV12-3 or TRBV12-4 and TRBJ2-7; D not certain. Trimming took off 8 bases at V and 1 base at J, with 6 bases between the two ends. This CDR3 has 11 amino acids. The CDR3 DNA is TGTGCCAGCGCCTGGTCCTACGAGCAGTACTTC. Residues: CASAWSYEQYF.

In its sample, this clonotype was seen many times. The rearrangement links TRBV12-3 or TRBV12-4 to TRBJ2-1; D gene uncertain. Trimming cost V 2 bases and J 2 bases, with 10 bases left between them. CDR3 length equals 15 residues. This chain's CDR3 is CASSLQRHTYNEQFF. CDR3 in DNA: TGTGCCAGCAGTTTACAAAGGCATACCTACAATGAGCAGTTCTTC.